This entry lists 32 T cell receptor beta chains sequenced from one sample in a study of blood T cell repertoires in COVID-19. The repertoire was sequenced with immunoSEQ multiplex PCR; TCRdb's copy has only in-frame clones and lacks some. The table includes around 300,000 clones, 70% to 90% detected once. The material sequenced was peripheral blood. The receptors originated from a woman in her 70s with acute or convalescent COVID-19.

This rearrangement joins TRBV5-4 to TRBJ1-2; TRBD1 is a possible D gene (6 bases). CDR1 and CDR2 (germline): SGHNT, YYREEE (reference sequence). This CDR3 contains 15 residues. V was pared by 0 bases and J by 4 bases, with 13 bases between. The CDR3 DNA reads TGTGCCAGCAGCTTGGGGACAGATAAACGCTATGGCTACACCTTC. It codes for CASSLGTDKRYGYTF.

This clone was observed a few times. CDR3 protein: CASSLGLAGVTDTQYF. CDR3 coding DNA: TGTGCCAGCAGTCTGGGACTAGCGGGGGTCACAGATACGCAGTATTTT. The V gene is TRBV11-2, the J gene TRBJ2-3; 14 bases map to TRBD2. The CDR3 loop spans 16 amino acids. J was trimmed by 2 bases and V by 6 bases; bases with no gene match: 4. In germline, CDR1 is SGHAT, CDR2 FQNNGV.

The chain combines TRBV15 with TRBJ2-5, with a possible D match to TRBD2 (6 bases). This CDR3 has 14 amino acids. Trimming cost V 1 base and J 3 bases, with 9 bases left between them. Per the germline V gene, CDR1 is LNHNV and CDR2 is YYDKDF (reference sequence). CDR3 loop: CATSRGGVKETQYF. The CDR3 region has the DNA TGTGCCACCAGCAGAGGGGGGGTAAAAGAGACCCAGTACTTC.

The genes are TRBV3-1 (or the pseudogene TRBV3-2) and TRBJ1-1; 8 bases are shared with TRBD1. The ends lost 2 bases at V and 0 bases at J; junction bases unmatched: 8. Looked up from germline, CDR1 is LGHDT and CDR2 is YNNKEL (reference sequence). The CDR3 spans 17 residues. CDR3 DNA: TGTGCCAGCAGCCAAAGTAGGACAGGGCCTATGAACACTGAAGCTTTCTTT. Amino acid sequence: CASSQSRTGPMNTEAFF.

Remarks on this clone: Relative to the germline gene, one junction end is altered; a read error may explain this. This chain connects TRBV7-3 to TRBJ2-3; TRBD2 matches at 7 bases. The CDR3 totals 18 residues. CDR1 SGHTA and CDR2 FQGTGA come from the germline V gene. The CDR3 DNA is TGTGCCAGCAGCCTAACCGCCCAGGGACTATCTAGCACAGATACGCAGTATTTT. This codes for CASSLTAQGLSSTDTQYF.

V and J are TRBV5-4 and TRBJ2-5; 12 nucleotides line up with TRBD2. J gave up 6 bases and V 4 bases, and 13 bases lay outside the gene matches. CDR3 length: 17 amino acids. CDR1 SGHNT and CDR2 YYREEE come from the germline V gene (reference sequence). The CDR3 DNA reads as TGTGCCAGCAGCCTACTAGCGGGGGGCCCGGAGGAGAAGACCCAGTACTTC. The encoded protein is CASSLLAGGPEEKTQYF.

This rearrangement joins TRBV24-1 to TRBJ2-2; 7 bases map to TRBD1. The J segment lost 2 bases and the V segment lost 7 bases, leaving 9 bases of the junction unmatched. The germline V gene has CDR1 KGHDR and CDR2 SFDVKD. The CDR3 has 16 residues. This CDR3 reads CATSLPGQLNTGELFF. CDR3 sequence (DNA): TGTGCCACCAGCTTGCCGGGACAGCTTAACACCGGGGAGCTGTTTTTT.

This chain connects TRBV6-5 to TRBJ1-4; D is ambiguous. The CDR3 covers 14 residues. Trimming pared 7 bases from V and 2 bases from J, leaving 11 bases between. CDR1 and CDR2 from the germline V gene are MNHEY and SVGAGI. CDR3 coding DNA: TGTGCCAGCACGATGACTGCCACTAATGAAAAACTGTTTTTT. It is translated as CASTMTATNEKLFF.

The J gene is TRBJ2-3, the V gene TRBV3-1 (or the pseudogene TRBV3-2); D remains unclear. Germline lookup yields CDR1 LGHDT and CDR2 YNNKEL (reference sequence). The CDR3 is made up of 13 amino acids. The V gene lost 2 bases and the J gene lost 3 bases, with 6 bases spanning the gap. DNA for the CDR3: TGTGCCAGCAGCCAACCTCCTACAGATACGCAGTATTTT. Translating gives CASSQPPTDTQYF.

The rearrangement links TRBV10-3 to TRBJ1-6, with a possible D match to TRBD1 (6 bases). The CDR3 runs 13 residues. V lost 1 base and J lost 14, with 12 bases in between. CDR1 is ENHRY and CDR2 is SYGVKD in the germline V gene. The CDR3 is CAISELQGYTLHF. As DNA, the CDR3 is TGTGCCATCAGTGAGTTACAGGGATACACCCTCCACTTT.

In DNA, the CDR3 is TGTGCCAGCAGTGAAGCTCTAGGTCGTAATGAAAAACTGTTTTTT. Its protein is CASSEALGRNEKLFF. The chain is built from TRBV2 and TRBJ1-4; no reliable D call. The CDR3 loop spans 15 amino acids. V was clipped by 0 bases and J by 4 bases, with 9 bases between them. Germline assignment: CDR1 SNHLY and CDR2 FYNNEI.

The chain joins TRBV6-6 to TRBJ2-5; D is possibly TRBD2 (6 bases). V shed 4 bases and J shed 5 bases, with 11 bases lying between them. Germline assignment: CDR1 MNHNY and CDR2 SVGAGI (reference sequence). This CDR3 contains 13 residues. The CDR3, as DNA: TGTGCCAGCAGTTGGAGGGTCCGGGAGACCCAGTACTTC. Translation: CASSWRVRETQYF.

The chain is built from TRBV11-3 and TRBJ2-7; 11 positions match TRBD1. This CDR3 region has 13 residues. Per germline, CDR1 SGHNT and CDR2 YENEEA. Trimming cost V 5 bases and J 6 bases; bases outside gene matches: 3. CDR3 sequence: CASSMDRGLEQYF. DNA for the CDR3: TGTGCCAGCAGCATGGACAGGGGGCTCGAGCAGTACTTC.

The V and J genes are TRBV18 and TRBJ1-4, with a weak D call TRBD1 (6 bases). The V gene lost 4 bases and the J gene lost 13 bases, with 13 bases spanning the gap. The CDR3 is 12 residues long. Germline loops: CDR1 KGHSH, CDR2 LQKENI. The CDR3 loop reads CASSLDTRGLFF. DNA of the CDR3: TGTGCCAGCTCACTCGATACCAGGGGACTGTTTTTT.

The CDR3 sequence: CASSPGQRHYGYTF. Written as DNA, the CDR3 is TGTGCCAGCAGCCCGGGACAGCGACACTATGGCTACACCTTC. The chain carries TRBV9 and TRBJ1-2; TRBD1 matches 7 bases. Trimming cost V 4 bases and J 3 bases; bases outside gene matches: 6. The CDR3 spans 14 residues. Per germline, CDR1 SGDLS and CDR2 YYNGEE.

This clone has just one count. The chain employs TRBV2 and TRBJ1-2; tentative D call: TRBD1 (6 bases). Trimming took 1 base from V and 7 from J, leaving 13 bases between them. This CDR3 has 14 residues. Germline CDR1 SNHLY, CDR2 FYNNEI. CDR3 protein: CASSEGQGLSGYTF. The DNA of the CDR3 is TGTGCCAGCAGTGAAGGGCAGGGGTTGAGTGGCTACACCTTC.

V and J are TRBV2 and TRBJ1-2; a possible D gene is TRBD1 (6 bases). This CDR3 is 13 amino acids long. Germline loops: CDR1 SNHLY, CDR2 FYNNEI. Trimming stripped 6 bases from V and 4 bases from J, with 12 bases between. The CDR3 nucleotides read TGTGCCAGCAGACAGAACAGGGTCTATGGCTACACCTTC. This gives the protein CASRQNRVYGYTF.

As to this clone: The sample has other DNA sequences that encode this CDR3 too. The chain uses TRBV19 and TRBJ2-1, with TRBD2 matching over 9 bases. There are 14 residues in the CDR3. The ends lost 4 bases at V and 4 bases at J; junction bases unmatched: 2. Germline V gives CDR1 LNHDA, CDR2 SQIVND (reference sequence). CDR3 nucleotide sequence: TGTGCCAGTAGTAGCGGGGGGGCTTACAATGAGCAGTTCTTC. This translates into CASSSGGAYNEQFF.

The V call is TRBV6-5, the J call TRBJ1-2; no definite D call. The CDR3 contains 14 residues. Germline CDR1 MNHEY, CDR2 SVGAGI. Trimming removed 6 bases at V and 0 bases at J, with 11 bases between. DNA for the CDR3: TGTGCCAGCAGGAGAAGTCTCTCTAACTATGGCTACACCTTC. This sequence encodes CASRRSLSNYGYTF.

CDR3 residues: CASSQAGFGGYTF. Here the CDR3 DNA reads TGTGCCAGCAGCCAGGCGGGGTTCGGGGGCTACACCTTC. V usage is TRBV5-6 and J usage is TRBJ1-2; no clear D. This CDR3 is built from 13 residues. Germline CDR1 is SGHDT and CDR2 is YYEEEE. Deletions cut 4 bases from V and 8 bases from J, with 15 bases between.

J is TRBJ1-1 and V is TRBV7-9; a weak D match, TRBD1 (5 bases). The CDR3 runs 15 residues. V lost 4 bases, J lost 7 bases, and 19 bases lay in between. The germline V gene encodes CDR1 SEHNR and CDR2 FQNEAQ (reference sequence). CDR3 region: CASSSPGGIIGEAFF. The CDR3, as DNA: TGTGCCAGCAGCTCCCCGGGGGGGATCATCGGTGAAGCTTTCTTT.

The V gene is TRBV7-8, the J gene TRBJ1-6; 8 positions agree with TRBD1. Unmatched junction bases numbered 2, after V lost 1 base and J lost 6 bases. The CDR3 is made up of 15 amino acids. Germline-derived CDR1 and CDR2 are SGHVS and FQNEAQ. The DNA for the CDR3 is TGTGCCAGCAGCTTAGGGACAGGGAGTAATTCACCCCTCCACTTT. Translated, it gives CASSLGTGSNSPLHF. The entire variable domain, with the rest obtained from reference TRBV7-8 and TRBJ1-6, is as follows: GAGVSQSPRYKVAKRGQDVALRCDPISGHVSLFWYQQALGQGPEFLTYFQNEAQLDKSGLPSDRFFAERPEGSVSTLKIQRTQQEDSAVYLCASSLGTGSNSPLHFGNGTRLTVT.

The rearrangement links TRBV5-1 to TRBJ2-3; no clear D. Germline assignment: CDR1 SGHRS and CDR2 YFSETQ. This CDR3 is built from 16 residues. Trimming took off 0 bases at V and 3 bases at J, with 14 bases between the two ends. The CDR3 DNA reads TGCGCCAGCAGCTTGGCCGCCAACAGCCCTACAGATACGCAGTATTTT. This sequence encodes CASSLAANSPTDTQYF.

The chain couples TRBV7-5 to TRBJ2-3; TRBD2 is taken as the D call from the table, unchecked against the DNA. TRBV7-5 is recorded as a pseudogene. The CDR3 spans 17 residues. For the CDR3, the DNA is TGTGTCAGAAGCTTAGGGTCTCGCGGGGGGGCCTCAGATACGCAGTATTTT. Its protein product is CVRSLGSRGGASDTQYF.

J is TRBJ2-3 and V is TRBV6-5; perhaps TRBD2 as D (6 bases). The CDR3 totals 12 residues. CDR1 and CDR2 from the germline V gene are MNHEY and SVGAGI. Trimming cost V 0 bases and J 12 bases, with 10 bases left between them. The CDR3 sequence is CASSYSRRGQYF. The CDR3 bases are TGTGCCAGCAGTTACTCGAGGCGGGGCCAGTATTTT.

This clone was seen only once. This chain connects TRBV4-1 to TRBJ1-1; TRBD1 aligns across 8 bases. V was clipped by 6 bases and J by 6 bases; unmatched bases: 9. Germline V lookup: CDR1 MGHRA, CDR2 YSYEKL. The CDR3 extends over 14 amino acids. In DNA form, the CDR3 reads TGCGCCAGCAGACCCTCAGGGGGCAAAGCTGAAGCTTTCTTT. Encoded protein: CASRPSGGKAEAFF.

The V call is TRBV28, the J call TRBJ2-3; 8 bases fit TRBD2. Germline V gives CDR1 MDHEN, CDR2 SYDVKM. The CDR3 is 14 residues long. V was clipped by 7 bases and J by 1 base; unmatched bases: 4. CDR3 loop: CASTKLAGTDTQYF. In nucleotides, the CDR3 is TGTGCCAGCACAAAACTAGCGGGCACAGATACGCAGTATTTT. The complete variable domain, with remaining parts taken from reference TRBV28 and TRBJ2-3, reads DVKVTQSSRYLVKRTGEKVFLECVQDMDHENMFWYRQDPGLGLRLIYFSYDVKMKEKGDIPEGYSVSREKKERFSLILESASTNQTSMYLCASTKLAGTDTQYFGPGTRLTVL.

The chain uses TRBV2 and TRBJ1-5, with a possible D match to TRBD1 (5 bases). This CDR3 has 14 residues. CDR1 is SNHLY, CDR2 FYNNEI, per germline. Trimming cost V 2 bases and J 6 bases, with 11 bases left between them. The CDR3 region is CASSERDSAQPQHF. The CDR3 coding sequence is TGTGCCAGCAGTGAAAGGGACTCGGCTCAGCCCCAGCATTTT.

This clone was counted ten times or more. CDR3 in amino acids: CASSFTSGQETQYF. In nucleotides, the CDR3 is TGTGCCAGCAGCTTTACTAGCGGTCAAGAGACCCAGTACTTC. The chain has TRBV11-2 and TRBJ2-5; 8 bases are shared with TRBD2. The trim removed 3 bases at V and 2 bases at J, leaving 2 bases unmatched. The CDR3 runs to 14 residues. Germline CDR1 reads SGHAT; CDR2 reads FQNNGV.

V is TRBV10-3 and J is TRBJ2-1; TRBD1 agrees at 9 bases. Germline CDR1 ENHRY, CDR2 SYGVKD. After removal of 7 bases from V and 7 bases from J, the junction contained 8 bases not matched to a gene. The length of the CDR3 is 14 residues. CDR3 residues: CAINTGTGYNEQFF. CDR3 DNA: TGTGCCATCAATACCGGGACAGGGTATAATGAGCAGTTCTTC.

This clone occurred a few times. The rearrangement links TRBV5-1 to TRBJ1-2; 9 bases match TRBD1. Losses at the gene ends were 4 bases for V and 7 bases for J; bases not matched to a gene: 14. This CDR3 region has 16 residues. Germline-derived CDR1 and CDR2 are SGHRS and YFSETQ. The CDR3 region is CASSLSGGQGDVGYTF. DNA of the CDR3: TGCGCCAGCAGCCTCTCGGGGGGACAGGGTGATGTTGGCTACACCTTC.

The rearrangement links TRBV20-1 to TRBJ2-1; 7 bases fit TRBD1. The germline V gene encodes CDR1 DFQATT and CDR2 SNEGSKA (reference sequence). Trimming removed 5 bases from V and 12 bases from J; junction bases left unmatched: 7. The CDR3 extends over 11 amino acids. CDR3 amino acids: CSAYDRVVQFF. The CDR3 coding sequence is TGCAGTGCTTACGACAGGGTGGTGCAGTTCTTC.